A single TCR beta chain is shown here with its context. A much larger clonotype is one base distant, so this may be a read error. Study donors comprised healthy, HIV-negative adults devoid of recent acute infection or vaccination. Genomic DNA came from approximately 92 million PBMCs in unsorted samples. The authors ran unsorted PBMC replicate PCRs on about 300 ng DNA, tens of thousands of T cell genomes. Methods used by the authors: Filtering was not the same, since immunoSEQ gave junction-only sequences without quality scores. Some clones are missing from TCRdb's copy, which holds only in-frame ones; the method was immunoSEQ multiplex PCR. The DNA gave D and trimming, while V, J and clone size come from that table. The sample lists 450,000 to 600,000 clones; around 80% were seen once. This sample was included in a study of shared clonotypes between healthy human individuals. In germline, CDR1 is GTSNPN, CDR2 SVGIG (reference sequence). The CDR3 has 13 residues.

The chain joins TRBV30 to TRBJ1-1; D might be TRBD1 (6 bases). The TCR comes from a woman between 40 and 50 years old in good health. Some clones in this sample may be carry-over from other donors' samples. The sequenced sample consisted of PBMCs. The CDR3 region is CAWSRTAGTETFF. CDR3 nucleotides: TGTGCCTGGTCCCGGACAGCTGGGACTGAAACTTTCTTT.